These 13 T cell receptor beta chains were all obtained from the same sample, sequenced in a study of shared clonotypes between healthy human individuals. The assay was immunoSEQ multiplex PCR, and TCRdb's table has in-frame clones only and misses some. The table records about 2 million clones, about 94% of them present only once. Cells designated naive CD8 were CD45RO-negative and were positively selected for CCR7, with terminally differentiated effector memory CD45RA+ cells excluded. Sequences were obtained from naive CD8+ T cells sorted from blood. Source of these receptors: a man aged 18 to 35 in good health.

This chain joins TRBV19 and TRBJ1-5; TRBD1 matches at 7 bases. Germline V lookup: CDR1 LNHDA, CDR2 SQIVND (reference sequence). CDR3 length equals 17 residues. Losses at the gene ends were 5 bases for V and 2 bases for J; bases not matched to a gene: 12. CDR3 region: CASSQTPTGSGNQPQHF. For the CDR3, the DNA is TGTGCCAGTAGTCAAACGCCGACAGGGTCCGGCAATCAGCCCCAGCATTTT.

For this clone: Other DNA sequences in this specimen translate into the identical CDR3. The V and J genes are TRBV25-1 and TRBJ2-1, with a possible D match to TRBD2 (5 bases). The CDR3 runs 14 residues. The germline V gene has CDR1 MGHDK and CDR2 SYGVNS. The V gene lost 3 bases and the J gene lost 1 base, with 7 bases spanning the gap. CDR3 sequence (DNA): TGTGCCAGCAGTGATGCGGGTTCCTACAATGAGCAGTTCTTC. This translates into CASSDAGSYNEQFF.

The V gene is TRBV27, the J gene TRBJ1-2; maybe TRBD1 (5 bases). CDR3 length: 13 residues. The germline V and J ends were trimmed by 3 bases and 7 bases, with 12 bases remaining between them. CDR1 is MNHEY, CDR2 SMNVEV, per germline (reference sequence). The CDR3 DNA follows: TGTGCCAGCAGTTTCAGGGAATCTTTTGGCTACACCTTC. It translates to CASSFRESFGYTF.

The CDR3 reads CAWNYMDGYTF. For the CDR3, the DNA is TGTGCCTGGAATTACATGGATGGCTACACCTTC. This chain links TRBV30 with TRBJ1-2; D is undetermined. Germline lookup yields CDR1 GTSNPN and CDR2 SVGIG (reference sequence). The CDR3 spans 11 residues. V shed 4 bases and J shed 6 bases, with 9 bases lying between them.

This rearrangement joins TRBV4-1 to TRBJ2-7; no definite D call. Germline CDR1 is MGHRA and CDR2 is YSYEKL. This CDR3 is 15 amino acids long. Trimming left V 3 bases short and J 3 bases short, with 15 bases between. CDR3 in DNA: TGCGCCAGCAGCCACCGCCCAGCCGGCAGCTACGAGCAGTACTTC. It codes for CASSHRPAGSYEQYF.

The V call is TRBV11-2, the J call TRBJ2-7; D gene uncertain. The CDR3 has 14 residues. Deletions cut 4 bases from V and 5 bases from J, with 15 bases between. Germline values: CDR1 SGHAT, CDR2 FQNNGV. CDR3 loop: CASSSSVWRNEQYF. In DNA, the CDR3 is TGTGCCAGCAGCTCCTCGGTGTGGAGAAACGAGCAGTACTTC.

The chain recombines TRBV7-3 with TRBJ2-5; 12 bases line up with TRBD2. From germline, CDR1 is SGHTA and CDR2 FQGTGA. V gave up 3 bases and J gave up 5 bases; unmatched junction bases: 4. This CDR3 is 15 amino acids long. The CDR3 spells CASSFTSGGSETQYF. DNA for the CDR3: TGTGCCAGCAGCTTCACTAGCGGGGGGTCCGAGACCCAGTACTTC.

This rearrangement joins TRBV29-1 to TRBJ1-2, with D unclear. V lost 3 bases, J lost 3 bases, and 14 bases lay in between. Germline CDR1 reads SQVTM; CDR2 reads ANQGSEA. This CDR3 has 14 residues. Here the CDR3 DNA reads TGCAGCGTTGACCATCCCGAGGGATACTATGGCTACACCTTC. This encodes CSVDHPEGYYGYTF.

The CDR3 nucleotides are TGTGCCAGCAGCACTTCAGGCGATGAGCAGTTCTTC. Its protein is CASSTSGDEQFF. This chain connects TRBV11-2 to TRBJ2-1, with D uncertain. Germline CDR1 reads SGHAT; CDR2 reads FQNNGV. The CDR3 length is 12 residues. V was trimmed by 5 bases and J by 8 bases, leaving 10 bases between them. Combining the CDR3 with reference TRBV11-2 and TRBJ2-1 gives the whole variable domain EAGVAQSPRYKIIEKRQSVAFWCNPISGHATLYWYQQILGQGPKLLIQFQNNGVVDDSQLPKDRFSAERLKGVDSTLKIQPAKLEDSAVYLCASSTSGDEQFFGPGTRLTVL.

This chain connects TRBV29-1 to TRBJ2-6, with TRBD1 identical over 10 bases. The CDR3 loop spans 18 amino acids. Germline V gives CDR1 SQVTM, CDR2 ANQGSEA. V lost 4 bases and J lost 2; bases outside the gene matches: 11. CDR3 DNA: TGCAGCGTTGTGGTGCTGACAGGGGGCGGAACTGGGGCCAACGTCCTGACTTTC. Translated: CSVVVLTGGGTGANVLTF.

The CDR3 loop is CASSTRTGTIEQYF. The CDR3 DNA follows: TGCGCCAGCAGCACCCGGACAGGGACAATCGAGCAGTACTTC. The chain employs TRBV4-1 and TRBJ2-7, with TRBD1 matching over 8 bases. The CDR3 contains 14 residues. CDR1 MGHRA and CDR2 YSYEKL come from the germline V gene. With V trimmed by 5 bases and J by 6 bases, 9 bases remained unmatched.

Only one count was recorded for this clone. This CDR3 is CASSLESGSEAFF. The CDR3 region has the DNA TGTGCCAGCAGCTTAGAATCGGGGTCTGAAGCTTTCTTT. This chain connects TRBV13 to TRBJ1-1; D gene uncertain. Trimming took off 1 base at V and 6 bases at J, with 9 bases between the two ends. The CDR3 extends over 13 amino acids. Germline V gene lookup returns CDR1 PRHDT and CDR2 FYEKMQ (reference sequence).

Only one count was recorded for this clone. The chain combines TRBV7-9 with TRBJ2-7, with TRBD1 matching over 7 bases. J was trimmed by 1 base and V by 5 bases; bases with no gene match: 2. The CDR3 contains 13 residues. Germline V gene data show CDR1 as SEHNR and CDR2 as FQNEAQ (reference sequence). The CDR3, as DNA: TGTGCCAGCAGCGGACAGGTATCCTACGAGCAGTACTTC. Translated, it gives CASSGQVSYEQYF.